This entry lists 5 T cell receptor beta chains sequenced from one sample in a study of T cell responses to AZD1222 COVID-19 vaccine. Clones were read by immunoSEQ multiplex PCR, and TCRdb kept only the in-frame ones, dropping some. The table lists around 150,000 clones, roughly 90% of them singletons. Specimen: peripheral blood, collected 28 days after the second AZD1222 dose. These receptor sequences come from an adult who received the AZD1222 COVID-19 vaccine.

The rearrangement links TRBV6-5 to TRBJ2-1, with 8 bases that match TRBD1. Germline CDR1 MNHEY, CDR2 SVGAGI. With V trimmed by 7 bases and J by 9 bases, 2 bases remained unmatched. This CDR3 is 11 amino acids long. CDR3 sequence reads: CASKTGVEQFF. In DNA form, the CDR3 reads TGTGCCAGCAAGACAGGGGTTGAGCAGTTCTTC.

The chain links TRBV5-6 to TRBJ1-2; D is undetermined. CDR3 length: 13 amino acids. The germline V gene encodes CDR1 SGHDT and CDR2 YYEEEE. The V end lost 0 bases, the J end lost 2 bases, and 5 bases lay between the germline ends. CDR3 residues: CASSLVGNYGYTF. The CDR3 DNA reads as TGTGCCAGCAGCTTGGTGGGAAACTATGGCTACACCTTC.

The rearrangement uses TRBV5-4 and TRBJ1-1, with a weak D call TRBD1 (5 bases). CDR3 length: 15 amino acids. Germline CDR1 SGHNT, CDR2 YYREEE (reference sequence). Trimming removed 4 bases at V and 5 bases at J, with 18 bases between. This chain's CDR3 is CASSPNGAGETEAFF. The CDR3 nucleotides are TGTGCCAGCAGCCCGAATGGGGCGGGGGAAACTGAAGCTTTCTTT.

This chain uses TRBV5-6 with TRBJ1-2; 9 bases fit TRBD1. The CDR3 has 14 residues. Germline V CDR1 and CDR2: SGHDT, YYEEEE. V was clipped by 0 bases and J by 6 bases; unmatched bases: 3. CDR3: CASSLVTGGDGYTF. CDR3 DNA sequence: TGTGCCAGCAGCTTGGTGACAGGGGGGGATGGCTACACCTTC.

The chain links TRBV5-1 to TRBJ2-5, with 13 bases identical to TRBD2. The CDR3 sequence is 15 residues long. Germline CDR1 and CDR2: SGHRS and YFSETQ. V lost 3 bases to trimming and J lost 2 bases; unmatched junction nucleotides: 1. The CDR3 reads CASSWTSGGQETQYF. The CDR3 region has the DNA TGCGCCAGCAGCTGGACTAGCGGGGGACAAGAGACCCAGTACTTC.